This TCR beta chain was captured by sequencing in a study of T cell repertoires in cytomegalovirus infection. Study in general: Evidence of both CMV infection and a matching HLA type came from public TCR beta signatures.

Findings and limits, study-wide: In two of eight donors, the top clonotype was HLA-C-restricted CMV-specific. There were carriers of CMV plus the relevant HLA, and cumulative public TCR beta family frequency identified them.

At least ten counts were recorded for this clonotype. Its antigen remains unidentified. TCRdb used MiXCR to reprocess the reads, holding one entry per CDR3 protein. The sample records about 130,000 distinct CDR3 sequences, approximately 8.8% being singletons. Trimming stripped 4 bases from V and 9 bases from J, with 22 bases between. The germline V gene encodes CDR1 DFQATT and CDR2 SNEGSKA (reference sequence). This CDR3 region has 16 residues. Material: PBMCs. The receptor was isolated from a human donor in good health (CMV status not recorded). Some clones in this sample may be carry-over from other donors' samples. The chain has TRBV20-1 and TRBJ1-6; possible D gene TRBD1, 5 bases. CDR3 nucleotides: TGCAGTGCTACTAGAGTGGGGCTTTGGGGGAGTTCACCCCTCCACTTT. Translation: CSATRVGLWGSSPLHF.